Listed below are T cell receptor beta chains from one sample, sequenced in a study of neoadjuvant anti-PD-1 for oral cavity cancer. Profiled with immunoSEQ multiplex PCR; TCRdb holds only in-frame clones, not every one. The sample lists around 81,000 clones; 70% to 85% were seen once. The sequencing here drew on PBMCs, taken before nivolumab (anti-PD-1) treatment. The receptors derive from a person aged 35-79 years with oral cavity squamous cell carcinoma. Both conserved end residues are part of each CDR3. A D gene is named only where the DNA matches it firmly. For some rows the clone size is stated as once, few or many, or as a class when expanded; others skip it.

>NA|NA|TRBV5-1|TRBJ2-3
TGCGCCAGCAGCTTGCGAGGTGATGGCACAGATACGCAGTATTTT
CASSLRGDGTDTQYF
>NA|NA|TRBV15|TRBJ1-3
TGTGCCACCAGCAGAACAACACAGAGGACTGGAAACACCATATATTTT
CATSRTTQRTGNTIYF
>NA|NA|TRBV7-6|TRBJ1-3
TGTGCCAGCAGCTTAGGGACAACTGGAAACACCATATATTTT
CASSLGTTGNTIYF
>TRBD2|NA|TRBV6-1|TRBJ2-1
TGTGCCAGCAGTGAAAGGACTAGCGGGATCAATGAGCAGTTCTTC
CASSERTSGINEQFF
>NA|NA|TRBV28|TRBJ1-4
TGTGCCAGCAGTTTATGGGGCTCCAGGGGCACTAATGAAAAACTGTTTTTT
CASSLWGSRGTNEKLFF
>NA|NA|TRBV7-3|TRBJ2-2
TGTGCCAGCAGCTCGGGACTCCCTGGGAACACCGGGGAGCTGTTTTTT
CASSSGLPGNTGELFF
>NA|NA|TRBV10-2|TRBJ1-4
TGCGCCAGCAGTGAGTACCTGGCGATTAATGAAAAACTGTTTTTT
CASSEYLAINEKLFF
>TRBD2|few|TRBV6-5|TRBJ2-7
TGTGCCAGCAGTCTAGCGGGACCCTACGAGCAGTACTTC
CASSLAGPYEQYF
>NA|NA|TRBV6-4|TRBJ2-3
TGTGCCAGCAGTGACGAGCGGGCCAGCACAGATACGCAGTATTTT
CASSDERASTDTQYF
>TRBD2|NA|TRBV30|TRBJ2-1
TGTGCCTGGAGTCTGACTAGCGGGAGAGCGCATGAGCAGTTCTTC
CAWSLTSGRAHEQFF
>TRBD2|NA|TRBV5-1|TRBJ2-1
TGCGCCAGCAGCTTGTCACTAGCGGGAGCCAATGAGCAGTTCTTC
CASSLSLAGANEQFF
>TRBD1|few|TRBV7-3|TRBJ2-1
TGTGCCAGCAGCCCTACGACAGGGTGGGGCTACAATGAGCAGTTCTTC
CASSPTTGWGYNEQFF
>NA|NA|TRBV2|TRBJ2-7
TGTGCCAGCAGAAGACAGGACGTCTACGAGCAGTACTTC
CASRRQDVYEQYF
>NA|NA|TRBV5-1|TRBJ1-1
TGCGCCAGCAGCTCAACGGACGCGAGTGAAGCTTTCTTT
CASSSTDASEAFF
>TRBD1|NA|TRBV5-1|TRBJ1-2
TGCGCCAGCAGCTTGACCTCTACAGGGGGATATGGCTACACCTTC
CASSLTSTGGYGYTF
>NA|NA|TRBV27|TRBJ2-5
TGTGCCAGCAGTTTATCGAGTTGGGAGACCCAGTACTTC
CASSLSSWETQYF
>TRBD1|NA|TRBV4-2|TRBJ1-4
TGTGCCAGCAGCCAAGATTGGGCTATAAATTTAGGACAGGGGGCGGCAACTAATGAAAAACTGTTTTTT
CASSQDWAINLGQGAATNEKLFF
>TRBD1|NA|TRBV5-1|TRBJ2-1
TGCGCCAGCAGCTTGGCCACTCCGGGGGACAGGGCTGCGAATGAGCAGTTCTTC
CASSLATPGDRAANEQFF
>NA|NA|TRBV6-5|TRBJ1-5
TGTGCCAGCATTGGCAGGGGTAATCAGCCCCAGCATTTT
CASIGRGNQPQHF
>TRBD2|few|TRBV5-1|TRBJ2-3
TGCGCCAGCAGCTTCGGACTAGCGGGAGGAGATACGCAGTATTTT
CASSFGLAGGDTQYF